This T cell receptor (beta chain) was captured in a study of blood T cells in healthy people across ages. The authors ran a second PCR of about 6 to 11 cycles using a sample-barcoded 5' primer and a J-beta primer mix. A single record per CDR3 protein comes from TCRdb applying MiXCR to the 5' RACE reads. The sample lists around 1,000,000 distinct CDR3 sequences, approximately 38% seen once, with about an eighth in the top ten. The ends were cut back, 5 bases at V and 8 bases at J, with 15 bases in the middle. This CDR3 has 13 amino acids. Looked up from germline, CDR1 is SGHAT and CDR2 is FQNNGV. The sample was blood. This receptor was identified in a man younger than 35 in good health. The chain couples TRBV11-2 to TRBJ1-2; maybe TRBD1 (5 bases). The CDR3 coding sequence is TGTGCCAGCAGCCGAACAGGCTTAGTCGGCTACACCTTC. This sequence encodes CASSRTGLVGYTF.